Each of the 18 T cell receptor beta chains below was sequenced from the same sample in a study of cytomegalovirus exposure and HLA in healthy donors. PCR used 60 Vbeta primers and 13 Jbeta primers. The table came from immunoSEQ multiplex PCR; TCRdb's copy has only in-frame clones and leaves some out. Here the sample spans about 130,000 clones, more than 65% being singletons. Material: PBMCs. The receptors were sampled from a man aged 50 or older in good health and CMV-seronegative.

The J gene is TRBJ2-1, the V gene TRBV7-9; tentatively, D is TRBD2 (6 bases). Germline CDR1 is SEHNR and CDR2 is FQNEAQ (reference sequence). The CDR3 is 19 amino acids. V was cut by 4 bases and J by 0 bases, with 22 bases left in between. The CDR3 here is CASSYRRGSVGDSYNEQFF. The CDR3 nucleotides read TGTGCCAGCAGCTATAGACGGGGGTCCGTCGGAGACTCCTACAATGAGCAGTTCTTC.

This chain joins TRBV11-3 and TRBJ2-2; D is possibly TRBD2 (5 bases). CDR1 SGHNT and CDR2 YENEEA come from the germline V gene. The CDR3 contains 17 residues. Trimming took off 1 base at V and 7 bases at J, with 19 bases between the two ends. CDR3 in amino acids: CASSLAVAGAPSGELFF. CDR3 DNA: TGTGCCAGCAGCTTAGCTGTGGCGGGCGCGCCTAGCGGGGAGCTGTTTTTT.

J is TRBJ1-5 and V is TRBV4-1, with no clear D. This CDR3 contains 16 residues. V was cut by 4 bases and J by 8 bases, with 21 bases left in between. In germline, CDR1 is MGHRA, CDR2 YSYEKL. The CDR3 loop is CASSLFFSGLGKPQHF. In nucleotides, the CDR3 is TGCGCCAGCAGCCTCTTCTTCAGCGGGCTGGGAAAGCCCCAGCATTTT.

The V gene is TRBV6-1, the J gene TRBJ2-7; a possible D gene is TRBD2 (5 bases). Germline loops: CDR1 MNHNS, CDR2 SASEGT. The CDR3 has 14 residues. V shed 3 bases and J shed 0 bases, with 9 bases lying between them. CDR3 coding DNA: TGTGCCAGCAGTGATGGGGAGACCTCCTACGAGCAGTACTTC. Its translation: CASSDGETSYEQYF.

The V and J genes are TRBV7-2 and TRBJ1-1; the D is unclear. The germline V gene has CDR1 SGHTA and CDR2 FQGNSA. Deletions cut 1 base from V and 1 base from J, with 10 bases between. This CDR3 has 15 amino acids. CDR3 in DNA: TGTGCCAGCAGCTTAGTGGTTGGAGCGAACACTGAAGCTTTCTTT. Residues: CASSLVVGANTEAFF.

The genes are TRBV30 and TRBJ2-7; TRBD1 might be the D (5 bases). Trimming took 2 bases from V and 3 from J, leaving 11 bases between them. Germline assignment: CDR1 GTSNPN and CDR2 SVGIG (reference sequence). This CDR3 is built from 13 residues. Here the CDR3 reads CAWSLGERYEQYF. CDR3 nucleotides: TGTGCCTGGAGTTTAGGGGAACGCTACGAGCAGTACTTC.

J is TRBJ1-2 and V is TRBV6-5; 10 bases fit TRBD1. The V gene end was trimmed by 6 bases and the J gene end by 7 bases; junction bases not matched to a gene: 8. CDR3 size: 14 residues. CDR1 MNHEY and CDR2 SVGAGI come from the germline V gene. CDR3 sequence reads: CASRAAGTGVGYTF. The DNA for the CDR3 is TGTGCCAGCAGGGCAGCCGGGACAGGGGTTGGCTACACCTTC.

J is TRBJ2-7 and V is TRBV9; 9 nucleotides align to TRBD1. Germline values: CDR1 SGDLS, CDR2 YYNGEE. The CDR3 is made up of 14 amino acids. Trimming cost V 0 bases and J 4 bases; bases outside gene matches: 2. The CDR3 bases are TGTGCCAGCAGCGTAGGGGACAGGGAATACGAGCAGTACTTC. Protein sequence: CASSVGDREYEQYF.

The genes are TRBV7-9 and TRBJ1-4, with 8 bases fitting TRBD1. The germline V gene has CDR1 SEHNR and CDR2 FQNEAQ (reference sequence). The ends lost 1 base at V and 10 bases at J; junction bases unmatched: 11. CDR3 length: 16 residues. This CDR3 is CASSLVFSDRGRKLFF. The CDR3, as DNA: TGTGCCAGCAGCTTAGTGTTTTCTGACAGGGGCCGAAAACTGTTTTTT.

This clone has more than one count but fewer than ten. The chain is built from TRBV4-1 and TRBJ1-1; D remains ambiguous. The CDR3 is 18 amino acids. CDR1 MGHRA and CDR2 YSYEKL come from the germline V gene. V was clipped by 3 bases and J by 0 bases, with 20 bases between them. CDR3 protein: CASSHPKLPPFMNTEAFF. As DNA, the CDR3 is TGCGCCAGCAGCCACCCAAAACTCCCACCCTTCATGAACACTGAAGCTTTCTTT.

CDR3 region: CAWNRGIGGYTF. The CDR3 nucleotides are TGTGCCTGGAATAGGGGGATAGGCGGCTACACCTTC. The chain has TRBV30 and TRBJ1-2; D may be TRBD1 (6 bases). V gave up 4 bases and J gave up 8 bases, with 14 bases separating them. The germline gives CDR1 GTSNPN, CDR2 SVGIG (reference sequence). The CDR3 consists of 12 residues.

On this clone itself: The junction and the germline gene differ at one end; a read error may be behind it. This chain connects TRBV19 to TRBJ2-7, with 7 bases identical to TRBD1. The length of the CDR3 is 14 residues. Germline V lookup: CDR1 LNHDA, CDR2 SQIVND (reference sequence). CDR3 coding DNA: TGTGCCAGTGGTATGACAGGGACCACCTACGAGCAGTACTTC. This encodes CASGMTGTTYEQYF.

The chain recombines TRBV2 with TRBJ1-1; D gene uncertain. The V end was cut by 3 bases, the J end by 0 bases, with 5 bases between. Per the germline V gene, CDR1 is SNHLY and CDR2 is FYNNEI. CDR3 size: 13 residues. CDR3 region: CASSEAMNTEAFF. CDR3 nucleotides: TGTGCCAGCAGTGAGGCCATGAACACTGAAGCTTTCTTT. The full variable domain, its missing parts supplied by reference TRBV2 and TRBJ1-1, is EPEVTQTPSHQVTQMGQEVILRCVPISNHLYFYWYRQILGQKVEFLVSFYNNEISEKSEIFDDQFSVERPDGSNFTLKIRSTKLEDSAMYFCASSEAMNTEAFFGQGTRLTVV.

CDR3 sequence (DNA): TGTGCCATCAGTTCGGACAGGGCAACCAAAAACATTCAGTACTTC. Its translation: CAISSDRATKNIQYF. The gene calls are TRBV10-3 and TRBJ2-4; TRBD1 matches 8 bases. V lost 5 bases, J lost 2 bases, and 5 bases stayed unmatched. Germline CDR1 reads ENHRY; CDR2 reads SYGVKD. The CDR3 is 15 residues long.

The CDR3 region has the DNA TGTGCCAGCAGCAAACCGACAGGGTTTGGGACCTCCTATAATTCACCCCTCCACTTT. Translating gives CASSKPTGFGTSYNSPLHF. The rearrangement joins TRBV2 to TRBJ1-6; TRBD1 matches at 7 bases. The V gene's germline CDR1 is SNHLY and CDR2 FYNNEI. The ends lost 6 bases at V and 0 bases at J; junction bases unmatched: 14. This CDR3 comprises 19 residues.

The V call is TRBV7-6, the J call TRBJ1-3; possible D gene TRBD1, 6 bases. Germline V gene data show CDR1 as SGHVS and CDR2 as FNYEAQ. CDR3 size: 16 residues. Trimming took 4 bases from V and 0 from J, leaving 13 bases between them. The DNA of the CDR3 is TGTGCCAGCAGCTCGGGACACCAAATCTCTGGAAACACCATATATTTT. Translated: CASSSGHQISGNTIYF.

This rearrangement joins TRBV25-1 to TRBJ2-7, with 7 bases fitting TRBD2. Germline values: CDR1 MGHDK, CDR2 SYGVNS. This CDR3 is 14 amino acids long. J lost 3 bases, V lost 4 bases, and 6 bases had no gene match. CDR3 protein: CASSGAGLHYEQYF. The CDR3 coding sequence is TGTGCCAGCAGTGGAGCGGGGCTGCACTACGAGCAGTACTTC.

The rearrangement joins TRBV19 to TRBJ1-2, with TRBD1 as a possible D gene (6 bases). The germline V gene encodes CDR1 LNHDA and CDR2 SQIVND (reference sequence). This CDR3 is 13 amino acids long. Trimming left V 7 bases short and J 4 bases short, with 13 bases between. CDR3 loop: CASTLGQTYGYTF. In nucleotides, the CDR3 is TGTGCCAGTACTTTAGGACAGACCTATGGCTACACCTTC.